This record concerns one T cell receptor (beta chain) sequence. Its antigen is still unknown. Per-base qualities were not stored, and no clone one base away is much larger. This specimen's time point label, per the study, means: baseline before oral tofacitinib. From alopecia areata patients, peripheral blood was collected along with lesional scalp punch biopsies. PBMCs were isolated by density centrifugation and stained for CD3, CD4 and CD8, and CD4+ and CD8+ T cells were sorted on a FACSAria. The germline V gene (reference sequence) supplies CDR1 GTSNPN and CDR2 SVGIG. V loses 0 bases of germline sequence and J loses 3 bases, and the interval between the two ends is 1 base. The CDR3 runs 11 amino acids, cysteine and phenylalanine included. The CDR3 DNA has 33 bases and is translated from base 1. This specimen belongs to a study of CD8+ T cells in alopecia areata (dated by TCRdb to the late 2010s). Looking at the study overall: Treated patients were enrolled in an open-label pilot trial of oral tofacitinib, 5 to 10 mg twice daily, for moderate-to-severe alopecia areata. Tofacitinib was given for 6 to 18 months, followed by 6 months of follow-up off drug to assess delayed response and recurrence. In both human patients and the C3H/HeJ mouse model, the study applied high-throughput TCRbeta sequencing to look at T cell clonal expansion in alopecia areata. Human TCRbeta sequencing covered scalp tissue and sorted CD4+ and CD8+ peripheral blood T cells from patchy and totalis/universalis alopecia areata patients and healthy controls. Biopsies were taken from tofacitinib-treated patients at baseline and at 4 and 24 weeks of treatment, and a later scalp biopsy was taken in several of the tofacitinib-treated patients. Scalp clonality was compared across normal scalp (n=4), patchy alopecia areata scalp (n=8), and alopecia totalis/universalis scalp (n=8). RNA was extracted with the PAXgene miRNA kit for fixed scalp, the miRNeasy kit for PBMCs, and the RNeasy kit for mouse skin. TCRbeta CDR3 regions were amplified by immunoSEQ multiplex PCR with 35 Vbeta forward and 13 Jbeta reverse primers. What the study reported, not specific to this receptor: Compared with mice, TCR sequences shared between patients were less clear, possibly partly because of HLA diversity across the patient population. Higher clonality and more expanded CD8+ clones were observed in lesional scalp than in normal scalp, particularly in alopecia totalis/universalis, a finding suggestive of antigenic drive. Unlike mouse skin, where gammadelta T cells dominate, normal human skin contains resident alphabeta T cells that get sequenced too, which complicates analysis of the scalp TCR repertoire.

The method behind the library was the immunoSEQ multiplex PCR assay. RNA was extracted from all samples and reverse transcribed into cDNA as template for TCR sequencing. First-strand cDNA was synthesized using SuperScript III with a 2:1 mix of oligo-dT and random hexamers. Amplification bias was assessed with a synthetic immune receptor repertoire, and residual bias was removed computationally. In the source study's methods: Raw reads were preprocessed to remove errors, and CDR3 was defined according to IMGT conventions as the region from the conserved cysteine to phenylalanine. Clonality was calculated as 1 minus Shannon entropy normalized by log2 of the number of productive unique TCRs. CD4 or CD8 identity of scalp clones was inferred by cross-referencing scalp TCRbeta sequences with sorted blood CD4 and CD8 repertoires. What TCRdb holds here is the immuneACCESS table cut down to in-frame rearrangements. Part of the clones is not present; checked against another copy, under half of the missing clones reflect an unresolved V gene, and the others are unexplained. V, J and clone size reflect that table, while D and trimming were determined from the DNA. Present in this sample are 100,000 to 150,000 clones, approximately 49% of which were seen just once. In total, the top ten clones hold 15% to 20% of the sample.

The specimen comprised CD8+ T cells sorted from blood, sampled at week 0. The clonotype comes from a human donor with alopecia areata. The sequence links TRBV30 to TRBJ2-3; the D gene cannot be named for sure. The nucleotide sequence is given as TGTGCCTGGAGTGTAACAGATACGCAGTATTTT. It encodes CAWSVTDTQYF.